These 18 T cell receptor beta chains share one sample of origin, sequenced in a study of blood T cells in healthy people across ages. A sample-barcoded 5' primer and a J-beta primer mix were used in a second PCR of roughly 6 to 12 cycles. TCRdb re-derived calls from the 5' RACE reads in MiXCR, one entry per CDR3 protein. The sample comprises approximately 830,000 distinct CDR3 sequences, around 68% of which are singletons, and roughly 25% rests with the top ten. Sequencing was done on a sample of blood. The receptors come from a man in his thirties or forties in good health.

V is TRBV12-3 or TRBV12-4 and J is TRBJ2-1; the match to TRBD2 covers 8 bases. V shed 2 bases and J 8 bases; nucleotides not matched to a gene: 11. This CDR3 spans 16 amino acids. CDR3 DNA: TGTGCCAGCAGTTTAAGGCCCCCCGGGGGGGCCGATGAGCAGTTCTTC. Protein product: CASSLRPPGGADEQFF.

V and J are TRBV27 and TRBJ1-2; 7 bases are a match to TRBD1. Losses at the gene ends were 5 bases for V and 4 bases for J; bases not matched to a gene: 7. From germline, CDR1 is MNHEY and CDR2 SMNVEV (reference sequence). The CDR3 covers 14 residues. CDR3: CASSPRQGFYGYTF. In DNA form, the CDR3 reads TGTGCCAGCAGTCCTCGACAGGGTTTCTATGGCTACACCTTC.

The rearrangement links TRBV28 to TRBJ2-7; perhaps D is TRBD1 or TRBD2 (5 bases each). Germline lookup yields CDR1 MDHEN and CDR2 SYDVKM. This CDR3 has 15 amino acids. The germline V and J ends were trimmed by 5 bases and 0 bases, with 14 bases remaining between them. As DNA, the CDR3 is TGTGCCAGCAGTGGGTGGGACCAAAGCTCCTACGAGCAGTACTTC. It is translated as CASSGWDQSSYEQYF. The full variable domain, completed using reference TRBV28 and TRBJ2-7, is DVKVTQSSRYLVKRTGEKVFLECVQDMDHENMFWYRQDPGLGLRLIYFSYDVKMKEKGDIPEGYSVSREKKERFSLILESASTNQTSMYLCASSGWDQSSYEQYFGPGTRLTVT.

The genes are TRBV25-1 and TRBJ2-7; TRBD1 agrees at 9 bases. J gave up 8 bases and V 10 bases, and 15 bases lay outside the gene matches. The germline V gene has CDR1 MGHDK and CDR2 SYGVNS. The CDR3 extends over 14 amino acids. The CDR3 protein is CANWDRDESTKQYF. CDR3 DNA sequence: TGTGCCAACTGGGACAGGGATGAATCTACGAAGCAGTACTTC.

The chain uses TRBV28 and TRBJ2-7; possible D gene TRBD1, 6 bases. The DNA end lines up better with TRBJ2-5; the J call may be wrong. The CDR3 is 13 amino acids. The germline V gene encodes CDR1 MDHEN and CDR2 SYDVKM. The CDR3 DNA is TGTGCCACTCAGAAGGGGGATCAAGAGACCCAGTACTTC. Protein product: CATQKGDQETQYF.

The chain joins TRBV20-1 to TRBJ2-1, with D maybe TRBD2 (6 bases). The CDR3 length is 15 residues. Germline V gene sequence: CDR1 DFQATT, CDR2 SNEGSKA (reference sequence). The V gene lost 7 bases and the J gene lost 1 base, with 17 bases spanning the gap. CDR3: CSVWLASASYNEQFF. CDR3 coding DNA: TGCAGTGTATGGCTAGCGTCTGCTTCCTACAATGAGCAGTTCTTC.

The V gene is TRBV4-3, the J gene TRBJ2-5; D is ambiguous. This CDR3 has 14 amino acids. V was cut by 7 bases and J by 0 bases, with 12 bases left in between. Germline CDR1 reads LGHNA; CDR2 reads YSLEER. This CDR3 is CASKAEAYQETQYF. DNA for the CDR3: TGCGCCAGCAAGGCGGAAGCGTACCAAGAGACCCAGTACTTC.

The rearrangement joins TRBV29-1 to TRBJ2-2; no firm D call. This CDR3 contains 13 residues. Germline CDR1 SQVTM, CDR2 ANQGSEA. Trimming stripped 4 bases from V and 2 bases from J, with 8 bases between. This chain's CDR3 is CSVVASNTGELFF. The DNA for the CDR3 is TGCAGCGTTGTGGCCAGTAACACCGGGGAGCTGTTTTTT.

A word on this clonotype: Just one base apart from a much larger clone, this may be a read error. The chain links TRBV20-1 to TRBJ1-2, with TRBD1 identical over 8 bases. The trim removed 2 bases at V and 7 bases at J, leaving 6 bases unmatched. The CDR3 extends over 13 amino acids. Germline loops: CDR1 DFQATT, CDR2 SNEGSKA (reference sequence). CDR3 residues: CSARTTGGGGYTF. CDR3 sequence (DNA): TGCAGTGCTAGAACCACAGGGGGTGGTGGCTACACCTTC.

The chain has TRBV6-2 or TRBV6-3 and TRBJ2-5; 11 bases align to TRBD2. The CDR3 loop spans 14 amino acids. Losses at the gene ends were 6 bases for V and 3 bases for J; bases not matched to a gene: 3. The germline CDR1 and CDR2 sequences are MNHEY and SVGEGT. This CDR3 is CASRDSGGEETQYF. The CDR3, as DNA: TGTGCCAGCAGGGATAGCGGGGGGGAAGAGACCCAGTACTTC.

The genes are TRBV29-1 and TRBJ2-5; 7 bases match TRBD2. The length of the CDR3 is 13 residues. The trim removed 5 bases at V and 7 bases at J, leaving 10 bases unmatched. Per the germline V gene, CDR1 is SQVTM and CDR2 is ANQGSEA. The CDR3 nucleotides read TGCAGCGTTCCTCTAGCGGCCCCGGGGACCCAGTACTTC. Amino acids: CSVPLAAPGTQYF.

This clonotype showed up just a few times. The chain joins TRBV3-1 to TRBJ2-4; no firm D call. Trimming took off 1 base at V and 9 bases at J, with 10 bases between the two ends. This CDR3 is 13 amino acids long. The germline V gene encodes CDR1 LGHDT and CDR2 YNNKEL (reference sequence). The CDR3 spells CASSQGLLTIQYF. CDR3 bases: TGTGCCAGCAGCCAAGGACTGTTGACCATTCAGTACTTC.

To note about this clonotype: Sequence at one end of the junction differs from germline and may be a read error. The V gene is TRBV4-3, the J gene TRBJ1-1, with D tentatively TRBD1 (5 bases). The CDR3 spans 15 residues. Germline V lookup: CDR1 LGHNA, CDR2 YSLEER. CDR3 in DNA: TGCGCCAGCAGCCATGATGAGGGGTCTCTCACTGGAGCTTTCTTT. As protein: CASSHDEGSLTGAFF.

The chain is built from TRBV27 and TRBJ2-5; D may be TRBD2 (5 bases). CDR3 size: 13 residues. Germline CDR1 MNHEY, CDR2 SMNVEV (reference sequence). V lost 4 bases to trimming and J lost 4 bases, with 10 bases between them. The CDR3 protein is CASSCGLTETQYF. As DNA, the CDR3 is TGTGCCAGCAGTTGCGGGCTCACAGAGACCCAGTACTTC.

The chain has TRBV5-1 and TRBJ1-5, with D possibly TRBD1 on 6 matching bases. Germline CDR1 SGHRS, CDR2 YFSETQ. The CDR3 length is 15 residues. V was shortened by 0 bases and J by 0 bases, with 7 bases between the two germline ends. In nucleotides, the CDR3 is TGCGCCAGCAGCTTGGACAGGGATAGCAATCAGCCCCAGCATTTT. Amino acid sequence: CASSLDRDSNQPQHF.

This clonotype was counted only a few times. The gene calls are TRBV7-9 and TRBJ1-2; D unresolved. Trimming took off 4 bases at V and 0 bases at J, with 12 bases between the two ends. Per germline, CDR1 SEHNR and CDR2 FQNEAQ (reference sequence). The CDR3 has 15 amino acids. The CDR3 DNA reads TGTGCCAGCAGCTCAGGATCCACTTCTAACTATGGCTACACCTTC. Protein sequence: CASSSGSTSNYGYTF.

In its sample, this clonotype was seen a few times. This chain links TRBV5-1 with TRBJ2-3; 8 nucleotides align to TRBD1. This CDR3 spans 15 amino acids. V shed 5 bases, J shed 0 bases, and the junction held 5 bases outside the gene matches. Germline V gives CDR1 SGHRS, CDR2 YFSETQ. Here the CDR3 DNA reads TGCGCCAGCAGATCTAACAGGGGGAGCACAGATACGCAGTATTTT. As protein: CASRSNRGSTDTQYF.

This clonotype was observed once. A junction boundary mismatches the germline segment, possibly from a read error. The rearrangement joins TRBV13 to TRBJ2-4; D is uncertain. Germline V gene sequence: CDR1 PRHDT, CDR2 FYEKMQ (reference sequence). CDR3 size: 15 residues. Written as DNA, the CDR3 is TGCGCCAGCAGTTTCGATGCAGGAGAGAGAAACATTCAGTACTTC. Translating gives CASSFDAGERNIQYF.